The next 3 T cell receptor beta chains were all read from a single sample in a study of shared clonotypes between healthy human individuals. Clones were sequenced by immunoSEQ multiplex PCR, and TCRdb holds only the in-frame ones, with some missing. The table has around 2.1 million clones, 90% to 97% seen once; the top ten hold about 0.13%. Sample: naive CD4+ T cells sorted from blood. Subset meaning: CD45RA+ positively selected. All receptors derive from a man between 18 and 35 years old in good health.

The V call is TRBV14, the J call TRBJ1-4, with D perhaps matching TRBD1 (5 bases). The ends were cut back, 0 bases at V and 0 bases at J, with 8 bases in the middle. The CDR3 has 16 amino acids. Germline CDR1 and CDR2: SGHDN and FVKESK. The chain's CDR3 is CASSQERGTTNEKLFF. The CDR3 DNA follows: TGTGCCAGCAGCCAAGAACGGGGGACAACTAATGAAAAACTGTTTTTT.

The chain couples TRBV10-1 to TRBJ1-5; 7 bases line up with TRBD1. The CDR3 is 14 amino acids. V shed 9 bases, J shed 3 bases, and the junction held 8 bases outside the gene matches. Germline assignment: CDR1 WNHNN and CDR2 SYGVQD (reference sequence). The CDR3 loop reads CARTRDRHNQPQHF. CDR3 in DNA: TGCGCCAGAACGCGGGACAGACACAATCAGCCCCAGCATTTT.

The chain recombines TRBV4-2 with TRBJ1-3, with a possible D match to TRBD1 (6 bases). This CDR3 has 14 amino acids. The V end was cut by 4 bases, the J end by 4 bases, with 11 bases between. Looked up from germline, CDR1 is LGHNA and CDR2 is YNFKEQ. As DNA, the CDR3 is TGTGCCAGCAGCCCCACAGGGTTGGGAAACACCATATATTTT. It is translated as CASSPTGLGNTIYF.